Sequencing of this T cell receptor (beta chain) was carried out in a study of OX40 agonist ivuxolimab in advanced cancers. Germline lookup yields CDR1 MNHEY and CDR2 SVGAGI. V was cut by 7 bases and J by 1 base, with 13 bases left in between. The CDR3 contains 14 residues. The data were produced by immunoSEQ multiplex PCR, yet TCRdb's version contains in-frame clones alone and is incomplete. The data contain roughly 24,000 clones, approximately 89% of them singletons. On this clone: Its antigen is not known.

Study-wide findings and caveats: The CD4+ and CD8+ T cells in the blood had expanded clonally by week 6 at 0.1 to 3.0 mg/kg. Averaged across samples, CD8+ T cells carried more expanded clones than CD4+ did.

The source material was CD4+ or CD8+ T cells sorted from blood, sampled in a trial of the OX40 agonist ivuxolimab. The V call is TRBV6-5, the J call TRBJ1-2; tentative D call: TRBD1 (6 bases). The clonotype comes from an adult with an advanced solid tumor such as melanoma, head and neck, liver or kidney cancer. In nucleotides, the CDR3 is TGTGCCAGCAAGCCCACAGGGTTTAACTATGGCTACACCTTC. It yields the protein CASKPTGFNYGYTF.